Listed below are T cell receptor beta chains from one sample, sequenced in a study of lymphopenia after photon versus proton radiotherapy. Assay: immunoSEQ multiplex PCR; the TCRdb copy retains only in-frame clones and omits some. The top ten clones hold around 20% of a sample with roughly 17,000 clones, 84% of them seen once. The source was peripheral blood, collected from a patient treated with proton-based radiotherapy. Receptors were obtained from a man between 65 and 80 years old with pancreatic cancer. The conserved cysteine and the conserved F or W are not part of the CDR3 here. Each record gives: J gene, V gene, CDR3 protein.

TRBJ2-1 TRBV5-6 ASSLWTSSYNEQF
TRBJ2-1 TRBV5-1 ASSLLAGGSYNEQF
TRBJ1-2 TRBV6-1 ASSAQGNYGYT
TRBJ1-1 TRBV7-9 ASRFVENTEAF
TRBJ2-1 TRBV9 ASNNQGTSGSNEQF
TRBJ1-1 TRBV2 ASSVRGAVTEAF
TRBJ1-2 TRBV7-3 ASSFRELYGYT
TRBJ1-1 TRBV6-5 ASSYSIVTAYEAF
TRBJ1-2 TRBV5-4 ASSSPSAITGYT
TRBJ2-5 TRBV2 ASKGSNQETQY
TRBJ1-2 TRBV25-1 ASSDDPGDGYT
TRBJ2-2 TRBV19 ASSLQGVNTGELF
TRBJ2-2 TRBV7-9 ASSQDWNTGELF
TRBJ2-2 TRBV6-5 ASSFTSGGFGELF
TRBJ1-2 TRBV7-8 ASSQGLRRNNYGYT
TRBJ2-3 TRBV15 ATSSGLASTDTQY
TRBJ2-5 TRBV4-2 ASSQAYGAGGPETQY
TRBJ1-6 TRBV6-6 ASHRDSNSPLH
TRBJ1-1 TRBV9 ASSVDGRGMNTEAF
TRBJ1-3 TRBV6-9 ASSYDVSGNTIY
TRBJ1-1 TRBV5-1 ASSPTWGGGDNTEAF
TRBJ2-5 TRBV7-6 ASSQLAPGETQY
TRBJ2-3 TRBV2 ASSLDGGADTQY
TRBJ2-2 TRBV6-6 ASSSTGGRPGELF
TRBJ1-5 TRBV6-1 ASSEARDQPQH
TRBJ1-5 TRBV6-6 ASSYGEPQH
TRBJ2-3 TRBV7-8 ASSSEGYSDTQY
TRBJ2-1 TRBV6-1 ASSEAAGNNEQF
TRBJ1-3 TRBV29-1 SVDDTNSGNTIY
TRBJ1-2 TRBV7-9 ASSLAREDTYGYT
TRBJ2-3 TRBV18 ASSPSLGSTQY
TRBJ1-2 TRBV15 ATSRDRGQGVDYGYT
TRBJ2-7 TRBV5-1 ASSLAPGTSGGEQY
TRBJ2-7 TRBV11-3 ASTPVQRGAYEQY
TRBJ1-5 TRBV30 AWSGKGLYPQPQH
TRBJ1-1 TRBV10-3 AIIRTGLRGSEAF
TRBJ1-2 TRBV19 ASSSNQGAANYGYT
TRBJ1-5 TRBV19 ASSLQGGDQPQH
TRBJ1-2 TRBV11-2 ASSLSESNGYT
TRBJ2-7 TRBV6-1 ASRDVASYEQY
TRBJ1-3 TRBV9 ASSVAAGGFAGNTIY
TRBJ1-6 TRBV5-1 ASSGTGGNSPLH
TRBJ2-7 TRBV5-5 ASSSMTGVGEQY
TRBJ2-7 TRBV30 AWSLGPGTGVEQY
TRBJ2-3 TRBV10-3 ATRGGADTQY
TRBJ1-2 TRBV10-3 ATTGGRDYGYT